These 10 T cell receptor beta chains were sequenced from one sample in a study of CD8+CD57+ T cells in acquired aplastic anemia. Both TCR beta VDJ combination and CDR3 sequence profiling were carried out. Genomic DNA was the template for this profiling. One entry per CDR3 protein, called by TCRdb with MiXCR from the reads. The table records around 500,000 distinct CDR3 sequences, more than 25% of them present only once. For sequencing, patients were chosen who had shown expansion of CD8+CD57+ cells by flow cytometry. The specimen was sorted CD4+, CD8+, or CD8+CD57+ T cells (not recorded which) from PBMCs. The receptors here all came from a human donor with aplastic anemia.

This clonotype was found a few times. The chain couples TRBV2 to TRBJ2-5; D possibly corresponds to TRBD2 (6 bases). V was shortened by 6 bases and J by 3 bases, with 14 bases between the two germline ends. In germline, CDR1 is SNHLY, CDR2 FYNNEI. The CDR3 totals 14 residues. Here the CDR3 DNA reads TGTGCCAGCAGCTTAGTGACTAGTAAAGAGACCCAGTACTTC. It specifies CASSLVTSKETQYF.

The chain has TRBV7-3 and TRBJ1-2, with 10 positions matching TRBD1. V was clipped by 5 bases and J by 7 bases; unmatched bases: 7. CDR1 SGHTA and CDR2 FQGTGA come from the germline V gene. The CDR3 runs to 14 residues. For the CDR3, the DNA is TGTGCCAGCAGCGTCTCCGGGACAGGGGCTGGCTACACCTTC. This encodes CASSVSGTGAGYTF. Looking up the rest from reference TRBV7-3 and TRBJ1-2 gives the full variable domain: GAGVSQTPSNKVTEKGKYVELRCDPISGHTALYWYRQSLGQGPEFLIYFQGTGAADDSGLPNDRFFAVRPEGSVSTLKIQRTERGDSAVYLCASSVSGTGAGYTFGSGTRLTVV.

V gene TRBV10-2 combines with J gene TRBJ1-1; 9 bases map to TRBD1. The CDR3 has 14 residues. Germline V gives CDR1 WSHSY, CDR2 SAAADI. The V and J ends lost 5 bases and 4 bases, in that order; junction bases with no gene match: 5. The CDR3 loop is CASSRDRVGTEAFF. Here the CDR3 DNA reads TGCGCCAGCAGTCGGGACAGGGTAGGCACTGAAGCTTTCTTT.

This clonotype has a single count. The rearrangement links TRBV29-1 to TRBJ2-5, with D hard to call. Trimming removed 2 bases at V and 2 bases at J, with 0 bases between. The germline V gene has CDR1 SQVTM and CDR2 ANQGSEA. The CDR3 loop spans 10 amino acids. The CDR3 DNA follows: TGCAGCGTTGAACAAGAGACCCAGTACTTC. Protein product: CSVEQETQYF.

This clonotype was seen many times. The chain links TRBV7-8 to TRBJ1-5; 8 positions agree with TRBD1. CDR3 length: 15 residues. Germline V lookup: CDR1 SGHVS, CDR2 FQNEAQ. With 2 bases clipped from V and 6 bases from J, the junction kept 6 bases outside the gene matches. CDR3 amino acids: CASSLLTGVAQPQHF. The DNA of the CDR3 is TGTGCCAGCAGCTTACTGACAGGGGTTGCTCAGCCCCAGCATTTT.

This rearrangement joins TRBV10-3 to TRBJ2-7; 9 bases map to TRBD1. This CDR3 contains 14 residues. Germline lookup yields CDR1 ENHRY and CDR2 SYGVKD. In nucleotides, the CDR3 is TGTGCCATCAGTGAGTCGGGGACAGGGCACGAGCAGCACGTC. Translating it yields CAISESGTGHEQHV.

The chain links TRBV7-9 to TRBJ2-2; D perhaps matches TRBD1 (6 bases). Germline CDR1 is SEHNR and CDR2 is FQNEAQ (reference sequence). The CDR3 sequence is 13 residues long. The V end was cut by 5 bases, the J end by 7 bases, with 11 bases between. The CDR3 region is CASSTDSYGELFF. The CDR3, as DNA: TGTGCCAGCAGCACGGACAGTTACGGGGAGCTGTTTTTT.

The chain couples TRBV2 to TRBJ2-2; possibly TRBD1 for D (6 bases). The CDR3 has 15 amino acids. V was trimmed by 5 bases and J by 5 bases, leaving 15 bases between them. CDR1 and CDR2 from the germline V gene are SNHLY and FYNNEI. As DNA, the CDR3 is TGTGCCAGCAGTCCCCAGGGGCGGATTACCGGGGAGCTGTTTTTT. Translation: CASSPQGRITGELFF.

This chain uses TRBV6-1 with TRBJ2-3, with TRBD2 as a possible D gene (5 bases). Between the trimmed V and J ends, which lost 0 bases and 10 bases, there was a span of 8 bases. There are 12 residues in the CDR3. Germline V gene lookup returns CDR1 MNHNS and CDR2 SASEGT. This CDR3 is CASSEAGAAQYF. The CDR3 coding sequence is TGTGCCAGCAGTGAAGCGGGAGCGGCGCAGTATTTT.

This clonotype was picked up a small number of times. The rearrangement links TRBV2 to TRBJ2-2, with D hard to call. Germline V CDR1 and CDR2: SNHLY, FYNNEI. This CDR3 comprises 16 residues. The V end lost 2 bases, the J end lost 4 bases, and 14 bases lay between the germline ends. For the CDR3, the DNA is TGTGCCAGCAGTGAAACCGCAGGCCTTTCCACCGGGGAGCTGTTTTTT. Translated: CASSETAGLSTGELFF. The full variable domain, its missing parts supplied by reference TRBV2 and TRBJ2-2, is EPEVTQTPSHQVTQMGQEVILRCVPISNHLYFYWYRQILGQKVEFLVSFYNNEISEKSEIFDDQFSVERPDGSNFTLKIRSTKLEDSAMYFCASSETAGLSTGELFFGEGSRLTVL.